These T cell receptor beta chains were read from a single sample in a study of T-cell reconstitution after alpha-beta-depleted transplantation in children. TCRdb itself ran the PCR reads through MiXCR, one entry per CDR3 protein. The sample lists under 140,000 distinct CDR3 sequences; around 10% were seen once. The source material was PBMCs from the stem cell graft donor, sampled from the stem cell graft. The receptors stem from a human donor who donated a stem cell graft to a child with acute lymphoblastic leukemia. Both conserved end residues are part of each CDR3. A D gene is named only where the DNA matches it firmly. A row's size may be missing; if present it is once, few, many or a size class.

many,TRBJ1-6,TRBV4-3,.,TGCGCCAGCAGCCAAGATGGCCCTCATTCACCCCTCCACTTT,CASSQDGPHSPLHF
many,TRBJ2-1,TRBV20-1,.,TGCAGTGCTAGAGATCGAGAAAGCGGAAAATTCTCCTACAATGAGCAGTTCTTC,CSARDRESGKFSYNEQFF
many,TRBJ2-7,TRBV7-3,.,TGTGCCAGCAGCAATAGTGGGGGCGAGCAGTACTTC,CASSNSGGEQYF
many,TRBJ2-5,TRBV7-6,TRBD1,TGTGCCAGCAGCACACCCCAGGGGGCCGGGGAGACCCAGTACTTC,CASSTPQGAGETQYF
many,TRBJ1-5,TRBV20-1,TRBD1,TGCAGTGCTAGAACCCCAGGGGGCCATCAGCCCCAGCATTTT,CSARTPGGHQPQHF
many,TRBJ2-1,TRBV12-3/TRBV12-4,TRBD2,TGTGCCAGCAGTTTAGCGGCTAGGGCGACTAGCGATTACAATGAGCAGTTCTTC,CASSLAARATSDYNEQFF
.,TRBJ1-1,TRBV5-6,.,TGTGCCAGCAGCTCTTTACAGGCTAGAAGGAACACTGAAGCTTTCTTT,CASSSLQARRNTEAFF
many,TRBJ2-1,TRBV29-1,TRBD2,TGCAGCCCATGGGGGCTAGCGGGAGGATTAGACAATGAGCAGTTCTTC,CSPWGLAGGLDNEQFF
many,TRBJ1-1,TRBV20-1,.,TGCGGTTGGGTCAAGAACACTGAAGCTTTCTTT,CGWVKNTEAFF
.,TRBJ1-4,TRBV3-1,.,TGTGCCACCACCCAAGGGGCAAGGGTGTCGGAGCGTGAAAAACTGTTTTTT,CATTQGARVSEREKLFF
many,TRBJ1-5,TRBV4-1,.,TGCGCCAGCAGCCAAGATGGGGGGCTGGGAAATCAGCCCCAGCATTTT,CASSQDGGLGNQPQHF
many,TRBJ2-1,TRBV30,.,TGTGCCTGGAGTGTAAGGGGAACCTACAATGAGCAGTTCTTC,CAWSVRGTYNEQFF
many,TRBJ2-7,TRBV27,.,TGTGCCAGCAGTTTAGGGGGGTCTCCCCTCTCCTACGAGCAGTACTTC,CASSLGGSPLSYEQYF
many,TRBJ1-5,TRBV10-2,.,TGCGCCAGCAGTGAGTCGGGGAGGGGAGTCAATCAGCCCCAGCATTTT,CASSESGRGVNQPQHF
many,TRBJ1-4,TRBV6-1,.,TGTGCCAGCAGTCATACCTATCGGGACCACGGGCCTGAAAAACTGTTTTTT,CASSHTYRDHGPEKLFF
few,TRBJ2-6,TRBV4-1,.,TGCGCCAGCGGCCGGGCCCCGGCCAACGGCCTGACTTTC,CASGRAPANGLTF
many,TRBJ1-4,TRBV5-8,TRBD1,TGTGCCAGCAGCCCCGGGACAGGGCGGTTGGCTGAAAAACTGTTTTTT,CASSPGTGRLAEKLFF
many,TRBJ1-2,TRBV11-2,.,TGTGCCAGCAGCTTAGTACGCAGAGACTACACCTTC,CASSLVRRDYTF
many,TRBJ2-4,TRBV5-1,TRBD1,TGCGCCAGCAGCTTGGGGATCCCGACAGGGACCAAAAACATTCAGTACTTC,CASSLGIPTGTKNIQYF
many,TRBJ2-7,TRBV7-8,.,TGTGCCAGCAGCTTATATGCGCGGGAATACGAGCAGTACTTC,CASSLYAREYEQYF
.,TRBJ1-2,TRBV27,TRBD1,TGTGCCAGCAGTTCACGGACAGGGGGAGGAGGGGGCTACACCTTC,CASSSRTGGGGGYTF
many,TRBJ2-5,TRBV5-1,.,TGCGCCAGCAGCTTGGCGGTAGAGACCCAGTACTTC,CASSLAVETQYF
many,TRBJ1-1,TRBV14,TRBD1,TGTGCCAGCAGCCAAGGACAGGGGGCGTCGGAGGGGGAAGCTTTCTTT,CASSQGQGASEGEAFF
many,TRBJ1-2,TRBV7-9,.,TGTGCCAGCCGAGAACACTATGGCTACACCTTC,CASREHYGYTF
many,TRBJ2-7,TRBV28,TRBD2,TGTGCCAGCACCCCGGCAGCGGGAGCCCCCTACGAGCAGTACTTC,CASTPAAGAPYEQYF
many,TRBJ1-2,TRBV7-2,TRBD1,TGTGCCAGCAGCTTAGAGGGGACAGGGTTTGGACGTGGCTACACCTTC,CASSLEGTGFGRGYTF
medium-sized,TRBJ1-5,TRBV7-2,TRBD1,TGTGCCAGCAGCTTTGCAGGGACAGGATATCAGCCCCAGCATTTT,CASSFAGTGYQPQHF
many,TRBJ2-7,TRBV7-9,.,TGTGCCAGCAGCTTACTCAGCGTATCCTACGAGCAGTACTTC,CASSLLSVSYEQYF
.,TRBJ2-3,TRBV7-6,.,TGTGCCAGCAGCTTCGGCGGGGGCAGCACAGATACGCAGTATTTT,CASSFGGGSTDTQYF